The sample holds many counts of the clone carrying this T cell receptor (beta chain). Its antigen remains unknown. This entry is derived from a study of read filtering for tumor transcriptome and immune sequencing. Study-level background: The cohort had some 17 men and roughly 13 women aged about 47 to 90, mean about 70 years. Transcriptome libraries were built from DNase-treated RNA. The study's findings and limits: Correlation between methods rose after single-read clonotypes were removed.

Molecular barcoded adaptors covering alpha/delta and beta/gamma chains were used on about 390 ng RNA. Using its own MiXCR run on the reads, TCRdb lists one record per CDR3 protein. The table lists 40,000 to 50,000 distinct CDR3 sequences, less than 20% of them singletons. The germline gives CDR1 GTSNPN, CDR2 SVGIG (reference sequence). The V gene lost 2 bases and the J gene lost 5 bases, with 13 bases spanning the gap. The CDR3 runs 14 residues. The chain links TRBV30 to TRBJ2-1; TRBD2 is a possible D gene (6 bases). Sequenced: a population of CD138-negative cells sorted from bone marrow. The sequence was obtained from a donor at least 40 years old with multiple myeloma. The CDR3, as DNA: TGTGCCTGGAGTCGGCGGGATTGGGACAATGAGCAGTTCTTC. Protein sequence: CAWSRRDWDNEQFF.